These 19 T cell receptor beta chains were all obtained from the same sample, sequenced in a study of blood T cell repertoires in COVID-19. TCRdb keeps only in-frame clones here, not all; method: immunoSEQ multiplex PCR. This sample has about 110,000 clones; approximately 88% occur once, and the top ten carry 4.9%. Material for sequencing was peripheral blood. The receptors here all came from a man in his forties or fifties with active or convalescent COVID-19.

CDR3 coding DNA: TGTGCCAGCAGCTGGACAGGGGTGGGGGAGCAGTACTTC. Translating gives CASSWTGVGEQYF. The V and J genes are TRBV7-2 and TRBJ2-7, with TRBD1 identical over 9 bases. The CDR3 is made up of 13 amino acids. Unmatched junction bases numbered 5, after V lost 4 bases and J lost 7 bases. CDR1 and CDR2 from the germline V gene are SGHTA and FQGNSA. The entire variable domain, with the rest obtained from reference TRBV7-2 and TRBJ2-7, is as follows: GAGVSQSPSNKVTEKGKDVELRCDPISGHTALYWYRQSLGQGLEFLIYFQGNSAPDKSGLPSDRFSAERTGGSVSTLTIQRTQQEDSAVYLCASSWTGVGEQYFGPGTRLTVT.

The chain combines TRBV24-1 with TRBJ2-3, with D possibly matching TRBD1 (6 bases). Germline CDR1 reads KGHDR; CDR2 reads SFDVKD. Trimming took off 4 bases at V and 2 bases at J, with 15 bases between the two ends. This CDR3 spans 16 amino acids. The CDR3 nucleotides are TGTGCCACCAGTGAAGGGGGAGCGCTATTCACAGATACGCAGTATTTT. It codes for CATSEGGALFTDTQYF.

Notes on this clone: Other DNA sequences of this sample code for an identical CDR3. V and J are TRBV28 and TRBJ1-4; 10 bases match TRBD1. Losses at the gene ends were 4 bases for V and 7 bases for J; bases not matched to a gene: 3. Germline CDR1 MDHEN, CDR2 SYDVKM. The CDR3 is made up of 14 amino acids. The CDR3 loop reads CASSSGQGGEKLFF. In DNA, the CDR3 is TGTGCCAGCAGTTCCGGACAGGGGGGTGAAAAACTGTTTTTT.

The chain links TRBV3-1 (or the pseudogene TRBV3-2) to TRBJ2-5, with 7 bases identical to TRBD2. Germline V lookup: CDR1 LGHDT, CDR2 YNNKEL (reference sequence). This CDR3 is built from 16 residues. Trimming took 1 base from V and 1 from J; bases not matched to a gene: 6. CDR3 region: CASSQAGGAFQETQYF. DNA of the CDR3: TGTGCCAGCAGCCAAGCGGGGGGTGCCTTCCAAGAGACCCAGTACTTC.

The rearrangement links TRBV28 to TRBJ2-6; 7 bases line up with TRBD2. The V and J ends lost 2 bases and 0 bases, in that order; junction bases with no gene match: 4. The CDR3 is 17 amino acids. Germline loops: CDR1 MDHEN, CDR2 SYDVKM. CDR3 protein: CASSLREGLSGANVLTF. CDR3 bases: TGTGCCAGCAGTTTAAGGGAGGGACTCTCTGGGGCCAACGTCCTGACTTTC.

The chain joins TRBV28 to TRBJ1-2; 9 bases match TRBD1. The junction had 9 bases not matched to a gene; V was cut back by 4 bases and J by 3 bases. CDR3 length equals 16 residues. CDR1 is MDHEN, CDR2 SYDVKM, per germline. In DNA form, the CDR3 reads TGTGCCAGCAGTTCGAGTCCGGGACAGGGAGACTATGGCTACACCTTC. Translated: CASSSSPGQGDYGYTF.

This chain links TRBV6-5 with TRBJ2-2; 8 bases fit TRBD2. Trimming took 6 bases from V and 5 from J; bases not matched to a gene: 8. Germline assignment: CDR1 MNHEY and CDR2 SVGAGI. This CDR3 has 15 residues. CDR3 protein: CASRISGISTGELFF. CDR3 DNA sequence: TGTGCCAGCAGAATTAGCGGGATTTCTACCGGGGAGCTGTTTTTT.

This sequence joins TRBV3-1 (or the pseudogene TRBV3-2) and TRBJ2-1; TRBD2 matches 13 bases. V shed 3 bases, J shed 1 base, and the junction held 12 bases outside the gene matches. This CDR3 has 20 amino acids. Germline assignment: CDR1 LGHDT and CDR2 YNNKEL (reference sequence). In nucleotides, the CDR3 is TGTGCCAGCAGCCACAGCACCGGGACTAGCGGGACCAAATCCTACAATGAGCAGTTCTTC. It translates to CASSHSTGTSGTKSYNEQFF.

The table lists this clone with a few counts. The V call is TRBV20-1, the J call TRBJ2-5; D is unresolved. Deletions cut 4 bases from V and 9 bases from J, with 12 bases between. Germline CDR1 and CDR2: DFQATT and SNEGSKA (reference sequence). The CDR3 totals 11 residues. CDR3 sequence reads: CSAISSESQYF. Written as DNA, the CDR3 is TGCAGTGCTATAAGTTCGGAGTCCCAGTACTTC.

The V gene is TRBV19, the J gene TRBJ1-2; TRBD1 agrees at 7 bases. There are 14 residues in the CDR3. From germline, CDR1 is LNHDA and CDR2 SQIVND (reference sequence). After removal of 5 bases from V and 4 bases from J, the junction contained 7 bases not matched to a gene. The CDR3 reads CASSQQGKGYGYTF. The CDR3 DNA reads TGTGCCAGTAGTCAACAGGGGAAGGGCTATGGCTACACCTTC.

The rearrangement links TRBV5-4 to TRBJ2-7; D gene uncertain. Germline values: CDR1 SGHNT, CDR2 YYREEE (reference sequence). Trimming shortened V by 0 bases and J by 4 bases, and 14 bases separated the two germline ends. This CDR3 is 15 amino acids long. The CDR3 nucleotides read TGTGCCAGCAGCTTGGGTGCGACCGAGGAATACGAGCAGTACTTC. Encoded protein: CASSLGATEEYEQYF.

The CDR3 protein is CASSPTGSGGYTF. The DNA of the CDR3 is TGTGCCAGCAGCCCGACAGGGAGCGGTGGCTACACCTTC. V is TRBV2 and J is TRBJ1-2, with 7 bases identical to TRBD1. The germline V gene has CDR1 SNHLY and CDR2 FYNNEI. Trimming cost V 6 bases and J 7 bases; bases outside gene matches: 8. The CDR3 extends over 13 amino acids.

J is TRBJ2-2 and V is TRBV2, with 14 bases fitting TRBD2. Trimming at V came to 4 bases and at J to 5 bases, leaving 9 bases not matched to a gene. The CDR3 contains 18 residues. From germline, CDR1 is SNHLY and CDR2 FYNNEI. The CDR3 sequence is CASSVGLAGVRVTGELFF. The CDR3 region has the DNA TGTGCCAGCAGTGTGGGACTAGCGGGAGTCCGGGTTACCGGGGAGCTGTTTTTT.

As DNA, the CDR3 is TGTGCCAGCAGCGGTCAGACAGGGGGCTCAGAGACCCAGTACTTC. Translating gives CASSGQTGGSETQYF. The chain employs TRBV7-2 and TRBJ2-5; 10 positions match TRBD1. In germline, CDR1 is SGHTA, CDR2 FQGNSA. The length of the CDR3 is 15 residues. With 5 bases clipped from V and 4 bases from J, the junction kept 7 bases outside the gene matches.

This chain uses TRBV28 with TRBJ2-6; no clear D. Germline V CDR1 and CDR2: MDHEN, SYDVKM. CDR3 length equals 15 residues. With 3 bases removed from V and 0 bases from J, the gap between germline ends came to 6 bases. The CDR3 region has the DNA TGTGCCAGCAGTTTCCCAATCTCTGGGGCCAACGTCCTGACTTTC. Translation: CASSFPISGANVLTF.

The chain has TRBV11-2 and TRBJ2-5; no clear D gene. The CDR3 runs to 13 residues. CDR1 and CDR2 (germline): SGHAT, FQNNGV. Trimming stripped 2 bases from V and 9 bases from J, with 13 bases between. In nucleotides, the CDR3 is TGTGCCAGCAGCTTACAACGGTCACTGGCCCAGTACTTC. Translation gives CASSLQRSLAQYF. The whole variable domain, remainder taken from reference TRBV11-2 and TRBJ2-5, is EAGVAQSPRYKIIEKRQSVAFWCNPISGHATLYWYQQILGQGPKLLIQFQNNGVVDDSQLPKDRFSAERLKGVDSTLKIQPAKLEDSAVYLCASSLQRSLAQYFGPGTRLLVL.

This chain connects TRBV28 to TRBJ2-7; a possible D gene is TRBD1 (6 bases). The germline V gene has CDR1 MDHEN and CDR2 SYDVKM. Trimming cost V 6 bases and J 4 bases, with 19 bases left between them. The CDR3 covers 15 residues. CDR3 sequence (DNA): TGTGCCAGCAGCCCCACACAGGGTCCTTTTTACGAGCAGTACTTC. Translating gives CASSPTQGPFYEQYF. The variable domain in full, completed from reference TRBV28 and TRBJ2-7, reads DVKVTQSSRYLVKRTGEKVFLECVQDMDHENMFWYRQDPGLGLRLIYFSYDVKMKEKGDIPEGYSVSREKKERFSLILESASTNQTSMYLCASSPTQGPFYEQYFGPGTRLTVT.

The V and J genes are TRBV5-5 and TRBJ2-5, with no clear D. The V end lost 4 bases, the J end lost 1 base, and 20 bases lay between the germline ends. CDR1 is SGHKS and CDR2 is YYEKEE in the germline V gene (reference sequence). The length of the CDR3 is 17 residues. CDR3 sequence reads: CASSRGPSQLFQETQYF. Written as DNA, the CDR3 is TGTGCCAGCAGCCGTGGTCCGTCCCAACTCTTCCAAGAGACCCAGTACTTC. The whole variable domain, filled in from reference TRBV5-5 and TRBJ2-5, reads DAGVTQSPTHLIKTRGQQVTLRCSPISGHKSVSWYQQVLGQGPQFIFQYYEKEERGRGNFPDRFSARQFPNYSSELNVNALLLGDSALYLCASSRGPSQLFQETQYFGPGTRLLVL.

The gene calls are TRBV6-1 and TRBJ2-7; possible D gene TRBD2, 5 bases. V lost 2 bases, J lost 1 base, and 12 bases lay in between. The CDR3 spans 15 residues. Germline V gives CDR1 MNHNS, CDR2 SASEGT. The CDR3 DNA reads TGTGCCAGCAGTGAATTCATCGGGGATTCCTACGAGCAGTACTTC. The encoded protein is CASSEFIGDSYEQYF.